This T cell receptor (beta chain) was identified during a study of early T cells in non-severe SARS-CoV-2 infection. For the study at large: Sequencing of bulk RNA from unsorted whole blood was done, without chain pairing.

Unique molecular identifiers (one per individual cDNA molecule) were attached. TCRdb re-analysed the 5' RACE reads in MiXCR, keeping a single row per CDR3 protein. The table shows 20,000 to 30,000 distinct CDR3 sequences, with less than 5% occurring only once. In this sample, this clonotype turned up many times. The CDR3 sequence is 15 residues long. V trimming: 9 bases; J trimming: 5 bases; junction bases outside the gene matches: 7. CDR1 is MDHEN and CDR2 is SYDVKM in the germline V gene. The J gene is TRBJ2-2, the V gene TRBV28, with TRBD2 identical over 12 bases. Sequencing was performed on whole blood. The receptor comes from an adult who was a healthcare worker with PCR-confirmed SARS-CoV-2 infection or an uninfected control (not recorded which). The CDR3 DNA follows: TGTGCCAGTTCACTAGCGGGAGGTAGAACCGGGGAGCTGTTTTTT. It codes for CASSLAGGRTGELFF.